Listed below are T cell receptor beta chains from one sample, sequenced in a study of cytomegalovirus exposure and HLA in healthy donors. TCRdb's table, derived via immunoSEQ multiplex PCR, lists solely in-frame clones and lacks some. The sample has roughly 130,000 clones, about 78% seen once. Sequenced input: PBMCs. The receptors here all came from a human donor in good health. Both conserved end residues are part of each CDR3. The D gene is left open where the match is weak. Some rows mark clone size as missing; the rest say once, few, many or name a class of expanded clone.

D gene,V gene,J gene,clone size,CDR3 protein,CDR3 DNA
TRBD2,TRBV29-1,TRBJ2-5,once,CSVDGLAGGETQYF,TGCAGCGTCGATGGGCTAGCGGGAGGGGAGACCCAGTACTTC
NA,TRBV21-1,TRBJ1-1,NA,CASSKGQGFTEAFF,TGTGCCAGCAGCAAGGGACAGGGTTTCACTGAAGCTTTCTTT
NA,TRBV7-9,TRBJ2-3,once,CASSLGRTMVDTQYF,TGTGCCAGCAGCTTAGGTCGGACAATGGTCGATACGCAGTATTTT
NA,TRBV10-3,TRBJ2-5,NA,CAISATGLGRETQYF,TGTGCCATCAGTGCGACGGGACTGGGCAGAGAGACCCAGTACTTC
TRBD2,TRBV5-1,TRBJ2-1,few,CASALAGQNEQFF,TGCGCCAGCGCCCTAGCGGGACAGAATGAGCAGTTCTTC
NA,TRBV28,TRBJ2-7,NA,CASWGDYRDQRNEQYF,TGTGCCAGCTGGGGAGATTACAGGGATCAAAGGAACGAGCAGTACTTC
NA,TRBV6-5,TRBJ1-2,NA,CASSPGMRGYTF,TGTGCCAGCAGTCCGGGGATGCGCGGCTACACCTTC
NA,TRBV30,TRBJ2-7,once,CAWSGRGEQYF,TGTGCCTGGAGCGGCAGGGGCGAGCAGTACTTC
TRBD2,TRBV19,TRBJ2-1,once,CASSMPRMGRGSYNEQFF,TGTGCCAGTAGTATGCCCCGGATGGGGCGGGGGAGTTACAATGAGCAGTTCTTC
TRBD1,TRBV15,TRBJ1-4,few,CATSRTGEVFRTNEKLFF,TGTGCCACCAGCAGAACAGGGGAGGTATTCAGAACTAATGAAAAACTGTTTTTT
TRBD2,TRBV7-3,TRBJ2-1,NA,CASSLDTSGRPFF,TGTGCCAGCAGCTTAGATACTAGCGGGAGGCCGTTCTTC
TRBD2,TRBV19,TRBJ2-1,NA,CASSRLAGGRNEQFF,TGTGCCAGTAGTAGACTAGCGGGGGGGCGGAATGAGCAGTTCTTC
NA,TRBV27,TRBJ2-7,NA,CASSASLGSIAYEQYF,TGTGCCAGCAGTGCCTCCTTGGGGAGCATAGCCTACGAGCAGTACTTC
NA,TRBV7-8,TRBJ1-2,NA,CASSLRGTRGALSGYTF,TGTGCCAGCAGCTTAAGGGGTACGCGGGGGGCGTTAAGTGGCTACACCTTC
NA,TRBV27,TRBJ1-2,NA,CATLTDNYGYTF,TGTGCCACCCTGACAGATAACTATGGCTACACCTTC
NA,TRBV7-9,TRBJ1-4,NA,CASSRDRQGDEKLFF,TGTGCCAGCAGCCGTGACAGGCAAGGGGATGAAAAACTGTTTTTT
TRBD2,TRBV5-1,TRBJ2-5,NA,CASSHPTSGRLGETQYF,TGCGCCAGCAGCCATCCTACTAGCGGGAGACTCGGGGAGACCCAGTACTTC
NA,TRBV19,TRBJ1-1,NA,CASSIEGQLLNTEAFF,TGTGCCAGTAGTATAGAGGGGCAGCTACTGAACACTGAAGCTTTCTTT
TRBD2,TRBV30,TRBJ2-3,once,CAATSGRGDTQYF,TGTGCGGCTACTAGCGGGAGAGGTGATACGCAGTATTTT
TRBD1,TRBV4-2,TRBJ1-3,NA,CASSQGRGGDGNTIYF,TGTGCCAGCAGCCAGGGGAGAGGGGGCGACGGAAACACCATATATTTT
TRBD2,TRBV11-2,TRBJ2-4,few,CASSLVRGGRKNIQYF,TGTGCCAGCAGCTTAGTTCGGGGGGGCCGGAAAAACATTCAGTACTTC
TRBD1,TRBV23-1,TRBJ2-2,NA,CASSQKDRGGAGELFF,TGCGCCAGCAGTCAAAAAGACAGGGGAGGAGCCGGGGAGCTGTTTTTT
TRBD1,TRBV9,TRBJ1-4,once,CASSVQTGYNEKLFF,TGTGCCAGCAGCGTACAGACAGGGTACAATGAAAAACTGTTTTTT
NA,TRBV4-2,TRBJ1-1,NA,CASSPASLGQNTEAFF,TGTGCCAGCAGCCCCGCGTCTCTCGGACAGAACACTGAAGCTTTCTTT
TRBD2,TRBV14,TRBJ2-1,NA,CASSPLAPYNEQFF,TGTGCCAGCAGCCCACTAGCGCCATACAATGAGCAGTTCTTC
TRBD1,TRBV4-3,TRBJ2-2,few,CASRPDWDSGAGELFF,TGCGCCAGCAGGCCCGATTGGGACAGCGGCGCCGGGGAGCTGTTTTTT
TRBD2,TRBV6-5,TRBJ2-7,few,CASSRGLAGLEQYF,TGTGCCAGCAGCCGCGGACTAGCGGGATTGGAGCAGTACTTC
TRBD2,TRBV4-1,TRBJ2-1,NA,CASSQDRGLAGAHNEQFF,TGCGCCAGCAGCCAAGATAGGGGACTAGCGGGGGCCCACAATGAGCAGTTCTTC
TRBD1,TRBV7-9,TRBJ1-3,few,CASSFGQAGNTIYF,TGTGCCAGCAGCTTCGGACAGGCAGGGAACACCATATATTTT
TRBD2,TRBV27,TRBJ2-3,NA,CASSFLRSGRITDTQYF,TGTGCCAGCAGTTTTCTCAGAAGCGGGAGAATCACAGATACGCAGTATTTT
NA,TRBV19,TRBJ1-1,NA,CASSPAAQLNTEAFF,TGTGCCAGTAGTCCAGCGGCACAGCTGAACACTGAAGCTTTCTTT
TRBD1,TRBV29-1,TRBJ2-7,NA,CSADLDRAKGEQYF,TGCAGCGCCGACCTGGACAGGGCCAAAGGGGAGCAGTACTTC
TRBD2,TRBV9,TRBJ2-3,NA,CASSVEESGGFSLRQYF,TGTGCCAGCAGCGTAGAGGAAAGCGGGGGGTTCTCTCTAAGGCAGTATTTT
NA,TRBV30,TRBJ2-1,once,CAWSGGGRVDEQFF,TGTGCCTGGAGTGGGGGGGGCCGTGTCGATGAGCAGTTCTTC
TRBD1,TRBV25-1,TRBJ2-5,NA,CASSPGGQGETQYF,TGTGCCAGCAGCCCGGGGGGACAGGGTGAGACCCAGTACTTC
TRBD1,TRBV14,TRBJ1-2,NA,CASSPRWTGGLGGYTF,TGTGCCAGCAGCCCGAGGTGGACAGGGGGTTTAGGTGGCTACACCTTC
NA,TRBV19,TRBJ2-6,NA,CASSSTGGVSGANVLTF,TGTGCCAGTAGTTCGACCGGAGGGGTCTCTGGGGCCAACGTCCTGACTTTC
TRBD1,TRBV10-3,TRBJ2-7,NA,CAISAGTERYEQYF,TGTGCCATCAGTGCAGGGACAGAGAGGTACGAGCAGTACTTC
NA,TRBV6-1,TRBJ1-4,NA,CASSATSIEKLFF,TGTGCCAGCAGTGCGACAAGTATTGAAAAACTGTTTTTT
TRBD2,TRBV7-3,TRBJ2-1,NA,CASSLRGLAGGLTYNEQFF,TGTGCCAGCAGCTTAAGAGGACTAGCGGGGGGGCTCACCTACAATGAGCAGTTCTTC
TRBD1,TRBV7-8,TRBJ2-3,few,CASSPRDRGIDTQYF,TGTGCCAGCAGCCCGCGGGACAGGGGAATTGATACGCAGTATTTT
NA,TRBV7-2,TRBJ1-1,NA,CASSFNSNREAFF,TGTGCCAGCAGCTTCAATAGTAACCGTGAAGCTTTCTTT
NA,TRBV7-2,TRBJ1-1,few,CASSLAGPPSTEAFF,TGTGCCAGCAGCTTAGCGGGGCCCCCGAGCACTGAAGCTTTCTTT
TRBD1,TRBV5-1,TRBJ2-6,NA,CASSWAGQGSGANVLTF,TGCGCCAGCAGCTGGGCGGGACAGGGCTCTGGGGCCAACGTCCTGACTTTC
NA,TRBV5-6,TRBJ1-6,NA,CASSLVGSSYNSPLHF,TGTGCCAGCAGCTTGGTCGGGAGCTCCTATAATTCACCCCTCCACTTT